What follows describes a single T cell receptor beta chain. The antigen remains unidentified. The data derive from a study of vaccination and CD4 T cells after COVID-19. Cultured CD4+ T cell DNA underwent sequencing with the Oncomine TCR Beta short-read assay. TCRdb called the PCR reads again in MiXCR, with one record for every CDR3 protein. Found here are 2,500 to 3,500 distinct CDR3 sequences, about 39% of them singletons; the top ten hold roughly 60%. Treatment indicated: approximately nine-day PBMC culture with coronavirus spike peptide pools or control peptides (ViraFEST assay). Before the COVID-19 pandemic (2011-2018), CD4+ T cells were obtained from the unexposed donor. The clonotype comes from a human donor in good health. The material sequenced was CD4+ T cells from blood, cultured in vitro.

CDR3 in DNA: TGCGCCAGCAGCTTGGCAGGGCGCAATCAGCCCCAGCATTTT. Translating gives CASSLAGRNQPQHF. The chain employs TRBV5-1 and TRBJ1-5, with D possibly TRBD1 on 5 matching bases. The CDR3 totals 14 residues. V was cut by 0 bases and J by 2 bases, with 6 bases left in between. Germline assignment: CDR1 SGHRS and CDR2 YFSETQ.